This T cell receptor (beta chain) was identified during a study of human T cells and chemical hapten exposure. In the study overall: Upper-back patches of 0.01% DPC were read at 6 days.

TCRdb used MiXCR to reprocess the RACE reads, holding one entry per CDR3 protein. The sample holds approximately 82,000 distinct CDR3 sequences, 12% seen once. Indicated time point: patch test 1, 2 weeks after DPC sensitization. Treatment described: therapeutic diphenylcyclopropenone sensitization with weekly scalp DPC. J was trimmed by 5 bases and V by 6 bases; bases with no gene match: 8. This CDR3 spans 16 amino acids. CDR1 and CDR2 (germline): PRHDT, FYEKMQ (reference sequence). This clonotype showed up many times. This receptor was identified in a woman aged 55-70 years with alopecia areata. Some clones in this sample may be carry-over from other donors' samples. The rearrangement uses TRBV13 and TRBJ2-1; 12 positions agree with TRBD2. The starting material was whole blood, obtained in connection with sensitization to the hapten diphenylcyclopropenone (DPC). CDR3 loop: CASSPRLAGADNEQFF. The CDR3 DNA is TGTGCCAGCAGTCCTCGACTAGCGGGGGCCGACAATGAGCAGTTCTTC.